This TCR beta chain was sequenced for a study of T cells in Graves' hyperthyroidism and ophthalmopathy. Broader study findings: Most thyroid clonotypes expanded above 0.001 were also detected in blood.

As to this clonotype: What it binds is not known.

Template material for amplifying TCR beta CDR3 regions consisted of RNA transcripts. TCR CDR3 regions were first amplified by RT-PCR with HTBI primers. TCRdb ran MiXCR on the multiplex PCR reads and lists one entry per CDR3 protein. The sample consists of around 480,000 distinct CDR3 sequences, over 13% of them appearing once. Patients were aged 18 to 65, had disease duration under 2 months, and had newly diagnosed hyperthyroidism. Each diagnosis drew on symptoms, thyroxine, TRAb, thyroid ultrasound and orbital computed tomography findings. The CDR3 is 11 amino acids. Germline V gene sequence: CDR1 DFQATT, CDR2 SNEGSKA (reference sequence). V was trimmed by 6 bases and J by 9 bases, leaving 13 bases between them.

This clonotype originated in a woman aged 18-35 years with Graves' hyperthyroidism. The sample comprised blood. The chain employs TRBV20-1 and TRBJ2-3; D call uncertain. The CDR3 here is CSASLPPTQYF. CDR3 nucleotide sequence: TGCAGTGCGAGCCTCCCCCCCACGCAGTATTTT.